Listed here are 26 T cell receptor beta chains from one sample, sequenced in a study of shared clonotypes between healthy human individuals. Clones were sequenced by immunoSEQ multiplex PCR, and TCRdb holds only the in-frame ones, with some missing. This sample has hundreds of thousands of clones; over 65% occur once, and the top ten carry approximately 1.6%. The sample was memory CD4+ T cells sorted from blood. Subset of the sample: CD45RA-negative fraction. These receptors were collected from a woman in her 30s in good health.

The rearrangement uses TRBV28 and TRBJ2-7; a possible D gene is TRBD2 (6 bases). Trimming left V 2 bases short and J 0 bases short, with 14 bases between. The germline CDR1 and CDR2 sequences are MDHEN and SYDVKM. CDR3 length: 16 residues. CDR3 region: CASSLDGGISSYEQYF. CDR3 DNA sequence: TGTGCCAGCAGTTTAGATGGGGGGATTAGCTCCTACGAGCAGTACTTC.

This chain joins TRBV27 and TRBJ2-2; D is possibly TRBD1 (6 bases). Trimming took off 2 bases at V and 6 bases at J, with 16 bases between the two ends. CDR1 is MNHEY and CDR2 is SMNVEV in the germline V gene (reference sequence). The length of the CDR3 is 16 residues. The CDR3 coding sequence is TGTGCCAGCAGTTTACGAACAGGGCCACAGGCCGGGGAGCTGTTTTTT. Residues: CASSLRTGPQAGELFF.

V gene TRBV11-2 combines with J gene TRBJ2-1, with TRBD2 as a possible D gene (6 bases). The germline CDR1 and CDR2 sequences are SGHAT and FQNNGV. The CDR3 is 13 amino acids. Trimming took 3 bases from V and 6 from J, leaving 9 bases between them. The CDR3 DNA sequence: TGTGCCAGCAGCTTCACTAGCTTCAATGAGCAGTTCTTC. It codes for CASSFTSFNEQFF.

This clone was seen repeatedly, ten times or more. The chain has TRBV25-1 and TRBJ1-1; maybe TRBD1 (6 bases). V gave up 7 bases and J gave up 4 bases, with 13 bases separating them. Germline V gene data show CDR1 as MGHDK and CDR2 as SYGVNS. There are 13 residues in the CDR3. CDR3 residues: CASISGESTEAFF. In DNA form, the CDR3 reads TGTGCCAGCATCTCAGGGGAATCCACTGAAGCTTTCTTT.

V and J are TRBV4-1 and TRBJ1-3; D remains unclear. The germline V gene encodes CDR1 MGHRA and CDR2 YSYEKL. Trimming took 3 bases from V and 0 from J, leaving 9 bases between them. This CDR3 has 15 amino acids. The CDR3 is CASSHGRNSGNTIYF. CDR3 DNA: TGCGCCAGCAGCCATGGACGTAACTCTGGAAACACCATATATTTT.

The V and J genes are TRBV10-3 and TRBJ2-7, with 10 nucleotides matching TRBD1. Trimming cost V 6 bases and J 0 bases; bases outside gene matches: 5. The CDR3 length is 15 residues. From germline, CDR1 is ENHRY and CDR2 SYGVKD. CDR3 sequence reads: CAIREGQGSSYEQYF. CDR3 nucleotides: TGTGCCATCAGGGAGGGACAGGGGAGCTCCTACGAGCAGTACTTC.

The gene calls are TRBV25-1 and TRBJ1-2, with a tentative D call TRBD1 (6 bases). The CDR3 runs to 18 residues. Looked up from germline, CDR1 is MGHDK and CDR2 is SYGVNS. Trimming stripped 4 bases from V and 0 bases from J, with 21 bases between. The CDR3 DNA follows: TGTGCCAGCAGTGCGGTTACGGGGGAGGACAGCACTAACTATGGCTACACCTTC. This codes for CASSAVTGEDSTNYGYTF.

The V call is TRBV19, the J call TRBJ2-2; D may be TRBD2 (6 bases). The V end lost 6 bases, the J end lost 1 base, and 9 bases lay between the germline ends. Germline CDR1 reads LNHDA; CDR2 reads SQIVND (reference sequence). The CDR3 has 14 residues. The CDR3 nucleotides are TGTGCCAGTAGCCGGAGGGGGAACACCGGGGAGCTGTTTTTT. It yields the protein CASSRRGNTGELFF.

The chain links TRBV6-1 to TRBJ1-4, with unresolved D. Deletions cut 6 bases from V and 4 bases from J, with 6 bases between. The CDR3 is 12 residues long. CDR1 and CDR2 from the germline V gene are MNHNS and SASEGT. Here the CDR3 reads CASSSRNEKLFF. The CDR3 DNA sequence: TGTGCCAGCAGCTCCCGTAATGAAAAACTGTTTTTT.

The CDR3 nucleotides are TGTGCCTCTGCGGGAGGGGGCTACAATGAGCAGTTCTTC. Protein sequence: CASAGGGYNEQFF. The chain employs TRBV30 and TRBJ2-1; 9 nucleotides align to TRBD2. V lost 7 bases, J lost 3 bases, and 4 bases stayed unmatched. The CDR3 loop spans 13 amino acids. The V gene's germline CDR1 is GTSNPN and CDR2 SVGIG (reference sequence).

The rearrangement links TRBV30 to TRBJ1-2; the D is unclear. The CDR3 covers 14 residues. V dropped 3 bases and J dropped 8 bases, with 19 bases sitting between them. Germline CDR1 is GTSNPN and CDR2 is SVGIG (reference sequence). CDR3 residues: CAWSLTLEKRGYTF. CDR3 nucleotide sequence: TGTGCCTGGAGCCTAACTTTGGAGAAGCGGGGCTACACCTTC.

About this clone itself: Other DNA sequences within the sample encode an identical CDR3. The chain is built from TRBV4-1 and TRBJ2-3; D unclear. V was shortened by 0 bases and J by 0 bases, with 7 bases between the two germline ends. The germline gives CDR1 MGHRA, CDR2 YSYEKL. The CDR3 consists of 15 residues. The DNA of the CDR3 is TGCGCCAGCAGCCAAGATCCAGTTAGCACAGATACGCAGTATTTT. This translates into CASSQDPVSTDTQYF.

The chain is built from TRBV28 and TRBJ2-7, with D perhaps matching TRBD1 (6 bases). The CDR3 spans 15 residues. Germline-derived CDR1 and CDR2 are MDHEN and SYDVKM. V shed 6 bases and J shed 0 bases, with 15 bases lying between them. The CDR3 reads CASRSGVLYSYEQYF. The CDR3 coding sequence is TGTGCCAGCAGGTCAGGGGTACTATACTCCTACGAGCAGTACTTC. The full variable domain, completed using reference TRBV28 and TRBJ2-7, is DVKVTQSSRYLVKRTGEKVFLECVQDMDHENMFWYRQDPGLGLRLIYFSYDVKMKEKGDIPEGYSVSREKKERFSLILESASTNQTSMYLCASRSGVLYSYEQYFGPGTRLTVT.

The chain has TRBV2 and TRBJ2-6; 9 positions match TRBD1. Germline V gene sequence: CDR1 SNHLY, CDR2 FYNNEI. The CDR3 has 18 amino acids. The V gene end was trimmed by 6 bases and the J gene end by 2 bases; junction bases not matched to a gene: 11. As DNA, the CDR3 is TGTGCCAGCAGACCGCCGGGACAGGGAATCCCTGGGGCCAACGTCCTGACTTTC. Its translation is CASRPPGQGIPGANVLTF.

The chain joins TRBV7-3 to TRBJ2-7; a weak D match, TRBD2 (6 bases). The CDR3 contains 15 residues. Germline CDR1 is SGHTA and CDR2 is FQGTGA. Trimming removed 0 bases at V and 5 bases at J, with 14 bases between. The CDR3 DNA reads as TGTGCCAGCAGCTTAACGTCCGGGAGTGTCGACGAGCAGTACTTC. Translated, it gives CASSLTSGSVDEQYF.

The genes are TRBV19 and TRBJ2-3; 8 positions match TRBD1. CDR1 is LNHDA and CDR2 is SQIVND in the germline V gene (reference sequence). The CDR3 totals 16 residues. V shed 7 bases, J shed 2 bases, and the junction held 11 bases outside the gene matches. The CDR3 spells CASTRGGTGDTDTQYF. The CDR3 nucleotides read TGTGCCAGTACTCGAGGGGGGACAGGAGACACAGATACGCAGTATTTT.

The chain carries TRBV28 and TRBJ2-1, with a weak D call TRBD2 (5 bases). Germline CDR1 reads MDHEN; CDR2 reads SYDVKM. The germline V and J ends were trimmed by 5 bases and 3 bases, with 20 bases remaining between them. The CDR3 spans 17 residues. The CDR3 loop is CASSPSAIRRIYNEQFF. CDR3 nucleotides: TGTGCCAGCAGTCCCTCGGCTATCAGGAGGATCTACAATGAGCAGTTCTTC.

Only a few counts were recorded for this clone. The rearrangement joins TRBV18 to TRBJ2-2; 7 bases match TRBD2. With V trimmed by 1 base and J by 1 base, 3 bases remained unmatched. This CDR3 has 16 residues. Germline values: CDR1 KGHSH, CDR2 LQKENI. The CDR3 region is CASSPLAGVNTGELFF. The DNA of the CDR3 is TGTGCCAGCTCACCACTGGCGGGAGTGAACACCGGGGAGCTGTTTTTT.

The V gene is TRBV5-4, the J gene TRBJ1-5, with 10 bases that match TRBD1. V gave up 0 bases and J gave up 5 bases; unmatched junction bases: 11. There are 18 residues in the CDR3. Germline lookup yields CDR1 SGHNT and CDR2 YYREEE (reference sequence). CDR3 protein: CASSLGGMGTGEDQPQHF. CDR3 coding DNA: TGTGCCAGCAGCTTGGGGGGAATGGGGACAGGGGAAGATCAGCCCCAGCATTTT.

J is TRBJ1-2 and V is TRBV28, with 9 nucleotides matching TRBD1. CDR1 and CDR2 (germline): MDHEN, SYDVKM. This CDR3 spans 14 amino acids. The V segment lost 2 bases and the J segment 5 bases; nucleotides outside the gene matches: 3. The CDR3 bases are TGTGCCAGCAGTTTAGGGGGACAGGGTTATGGCTACACCTTC. Amino acid sequence: CASSLGGQGYGYTF.

The V call is TRBV5-1, the J call TRBJ2-5, with D tentatively TRBD2 (6 bases). The CDR3 runs to 14 residues. Trimming shortened V by 3 bases and J by 1 base, and 10 bases separated the two germline ends. CDR1 and CDR2 from the germline V gene are SGHRS and YFSETQ. This CDR3 is CASSWAGGQETQYF. The CDR3 DNA reads TGCGCCAGCAGCTGGGCCGGGGGCCAAGAGACCCAGTACTTC.

The chain recombines TRBV7-2 with TRBJ2-3; 7 nucleotides align to TRBD1. V lost 5 bases to trimming and J lost 6 bases; unmatched junction nucleotides: 2. CDR3 size: 12 residues. CDR1 is SGHTA and CDR2 is FQGNSA in the germline V gene. The CDR3 region is CASSQGDDTQYF. The CDR3 nucleotides are TGTGCCAGCAGCCAGGGGGACGATACGCAGTATTTT.

Note on this clone: With a far larger clone one base away, a read error is the likely cause. The same CDR3 is also encoded by other DNA sequences in this sample. The CDR3 bases are TGTGCCAGCAGTCACTCGTACGAGCAGTACTTC. Its protein is CASSHSYEQYF. This chain connects TRBV6-6 to TRBJ2-7; D not resolved. The germline V gene encodes CDR1 MNHNY and CDR2 SVGAGI (reference sequence). CDR3 size: 11 residues.

CDR3 region: CASSLDRASGRARDTQYF. Written as DNA, the CDR3 is TGTGCCAGCAGCTTAGATCGGGCTAGCGGGAGGGCCCGTGATACGCAGTATTTT. The J gene is TRBJ2-3, the V gene TRBV11-2, with 12 bases lining up with TRBD2. The CDR3 has 18 amino acids. The junction had 10 bases not matched to a gene; V was cut back by 0 bases and J by 6 bases. Germline V CDR1 and CDR2: SGHAT, FQNNGV.

This clone showed up just a few times. This chain joins TRBV10-1 and TRBJ2-3; D not resolved. There are 14 residues in the CDR3. V dropped 0 bases and J dropped 5 bases, with 9 bases sitting between them. The germline gives CDR1 WNHNN, CDR2 SYGVQD (reference sequence). The CDR3 DNA reads as TGCGCCAGCAGTGAGTCTCCCACCGGAGATACGCAGTATTTT. Translated, it gives CASSESPTGDTQYF.

The chain has TRBV5-4 and TRBJ1-3; the match to TRBD1 covers 9 bases. The CDR3 has 15 amino acids. After removal of 4 bases from V and 1 base from J, the junction contained 3 bases not matched to a gene. The V gene's germline CDR1 is SGHNT and CDR2 YYREEE (reference sequence). CDR3 in DNA: TGTGCCAGCAGCACCGGGACAGGGTCTGGAAACACCATATATTTT. As protein: CASSTGTGSGNTIYF.